This T cell receptor beta chain was recovered during a study of T cell repertoires in cytomegalovirus infection. General study results and limits: Cumulative public TCR beta family frequency identified CMV carriers with the relevant HLA. HLA-C-restricted, CMV-specific TCR beta clonotypes were dominant ex vivo.

A note on this clonotype: What it binds is not known.

TCRdb re-called the reads with MiXCR, one entry per CDR3 protein. The table shows under 300,000 distinct CDR3 sequences, with over 9% occurring only once. This CDR3 has 14 amino acids. CDR1 and CDR2 from the germline V gene are LNHDA and SQIVND (reference sequence). Losses at the gene ends were 8 bases for V and 2 bases for J; bases not matched to a gene: 6. Sequencing input: PBMCs. The sequence came from a human donor in good health (CMV status not recorded). Some clones in this sample may be carry-over from other donors' samples. The chain employs TRBV19 and TRBJ2-3; the match to TRBD2 covers 8 bases. The CDR3 nucleotides read TGTGCCAGTGGCGAACTAGCGGCCACAGATACGCAGTATTTT. Amino acid sequence: CASGELAATDTQYF.